The clone carrying this T cell receptor beta chain was detected only a few times. This sample was included in a study of kidney transplant recipient with SARS-CoV-2 infection. TCRdb reanalysed the reads using MiXCR and keeps one entry per CDR3 protein. Among under 250,000 distinct CDR3 sequences listed, roughly 26% were seen once. Trimming shortened V by 5 bases and J by 5 bases, and 24 bases separated the two germline ends. The CDR3 extends over 17 amino acids. Germline values: CDR1 LGHDT, CDR2 YNNKEL (reference sequence). The sequence derives from a young adult male patient who had COVID-19 and was a kidney transplant recipient. The graft donor may have given rise to some T cells. J is TRBJ2-5 and V is TRBV3-1; D not certain. Sequencing was performed on a blood sample, taken at baseline and between days 110 and 120 from a kidney transplant recipient. The CDR3: CASSVTDPISFSETQYF. CDR3 DNA: TGTGCCAGCAGCGTCACCGATCCCATTTCTTTCTCTGAGACCCAGTACTTC.